The next 24 T cell receptor beta chains were all read from a single sample in a study of cytomegalovirus exposure and HLA in healthy donors. The PCR employed 60 Vbeta primers together with 13 Jbeta primers. The assay was immunoSEQ multiplex PCR, and TCRdb's table has in-frame clones only and misses some. The table records around 130,000 clones, over 60% of them present only once. Sequencing was carried out using PBMCs. These receptors were taken from a man in his late teens or twenties in good health and CMV-seropositive.

The chain combines TRBV10-3 with TRBJ1-2; 11 positions agree with TRBD1. Germline assignment: CDR1 ENHRY and CDR2 SYGVKD. This CDR3 has 13 residues. Unmatched junction bases numbered 5, after V lost 7 bases and J lost 7 bases. The CDR3 spells CAIKGTGGGGYTF. For the CDR3, the DNA is TGTGCCATCAAGGGGACAGGGGGTGGTGGCTACACCTTC.

The chain carries TRBV7-2 and TRBJ1-6; 10 bases match TRBD1. V shed 0 bases and J 10 bases; nucleotides not matched to a gene: 3. Germline-derived CDR1 and CDR2 are SGHTA and FQGNSA. This CDR3 is built from 15 residues. In DNA, the CDR3 is TGTGCCAGCAGCTTAGCCGGGACAGGGGCATCACCCCTCCACTTT. Its translation is CASSLAGTGASPLHF.

The chain has TRBV15 and TRBJ2-1; 7 bases line up with TRBD2. There are 16 residues in the CDR3. Germline assignment: CDR1 LNHNV and CDR2 YYDKDF (reference sequence). V was pared by 6 bases and J by 0 bases, with 8 bases of the junction left unmatched. The CDR3 is CATSSKRDSSYNEQFF. The CDR3 nucleotides are TGTGCCACCAGTTCGAAGCGGGATAGCTCCTACAATGAGCAGTTCTTC.

The chain employs TRBV5-1 and TRBJ2-2, with 10 bases matching TRBD1. Trimming at V came to 0 bases and at J to 5 bases, leaving 4 bases not matched to a gene. This CDR3 comprises 16 residues. In germline, CDR1 is SGHRS, CDR2 YFSETQ. CDR3 region: CASSLDWTGGTGELFF. The CDR3 region has the DNA TGCGCCAGCAGCTTGGATTGGACAGGGGGTACCGGGGAGCTGTTTTTT.

The chain couples TRBV30 to TRBJ2-1, with D perhaps matching TRBD2 (5 bases). The CDR3 runs to 11 residues. Germline loops: CDR1 GTSNPN, CDR2 SVGIG (reference sequence). Between the trimmed V and J ends, which lost 4 bases and 8 bases, there was a span of 9 bases. The CDR3: CAWTYSDEQFF. Here the CDR3 DNA reads TGTGCCTGGACCTATAGCGATGAGCAGTTCTTC.

The chain joins TRBV5-1 to TRBJ1-4; D is perhaps TRBD1 (6 bases). V was pared by 4 bases and J by 10 bases, with 20 bases between. Looked up from germline, CDR1 is SGHRS and CDR2 is YFSETQ. This CDR3 has 15 amino acids. The CDR3 DNA reads as TGCGCCAGCAGCCAGTCGGACAGCACTACGGGAAAACTGTTTTTT. It codes for CASSQSDSTTGKLFF.

The J gene is TRBJ2-2, the V gene TRBV7-6; D is possibly TRBD1 (5 bases). In germline, CDR1 is SGHVS, CDR2 FNYEAQ. V was clipped by 6 bases and J by 8 bases, with 13 bases between them. The CDR3 contains 13 residues. Here the CDR3 DNA reads TGTGCCAGCAGTCTAGGGCGGACAGGGGAGCTGTTTTTT. Residues: CASSLGRTGELFF.

J is TRBJ2-5 and V is TRBV11-2; 8 bases are a match to TRBD1. The junction had 6 bases not matched to a gene; V was cut back by 4 bases and J by 5 bases. CDR1 and CDR2 (germline): SGHAT, FQNNGV. The CDR3 is 14 residues long. CDR3 in amino acids: CASSSLDREETQYF. The CDR3 DNA follows: TGTGCCAGCAGCTCCCTGGACAGGGAGGAGACCCAGTACTTC.

The chain uses TRBV18 and TRBJ2-7, with 10 bases fitting TRBD2. V gave up 3 bases and J gave up 2 bases; unmatched junction bases: 13. The CDR3 has 18 residues. Germline V lookup: CDR1 KGHSH, CDR2 LQKENI. The CDR3: CASSPIGLAGVRPYEQYF. CDR3 nucleotide sequence: TGTGCCAGCTCACCCATCGGCCTAGCGGGAGTGAGGCCCTACGAGCAGTACTTC.

The gene calls are TRBV28 and TRBJ2-3; TRBD2 aligns across 7 bases. In germline, CDR1 is MDHEN, CDR2 SYDVKM. V lost 3 bases and J lost 6; bases outside the gene matches: 3. CDR3 size: 13 residues. CDR3 amino acids: CASSLGRGDTQYF. CDR3 sequence (DNA): TGTGCCAGCAGTTTGGGGCGGGGGGATACGCAGTATTTT.

This clone is large. This chain links TRBV9 with TRBJ1-1; D is undetermined. Trimming took off 3 bases at V and 6 bases at J, with 15 bases between the two ends. This CDR3 has 14 residues. The germline V gene encodes CDR1 SGDLS and CDR2 YYNGEE. CDR3 region: CASSAPSDGPEAFF. The CDR3 DNA is TGTGCCAGCAGCGCGCCAAGTGATGGGCCTGAAGCTTTCTTT.

V and J are TRBV7-3 and TRBJ1-1; the match to TRBD1 covers 8 bases. The CDR3 contains 14 residues. With 5 bases clipped from V and 5 bases from J, the junction kept 7 bases outside the gene matches. Germline assignment: CDR1 SGHTA and CDR2 FQGTGA. The CDR3 sequence: CASSLAGGPTEAFF. Written as DNA, the CDR3 is TGTGCCAGCAGCCTGGCAGGGGGCCCTACTGAAGCTTTCTTT.

The chain is built from TRBV7-2 and TRBJ2-3; 7 nucleotides match TRBD1. The CDR3 consists of 15 residues. Germline V gene lookup returns CDR1 SGHTA and CDR2 FQGNSA. V dropped 5 bases and J dropped 6; count of bases not matched to a gene: 11. This CDR3 is CASSGTALTKDTQYF. CDR3 coding DNA: TGTGCCAGCAGCGGGACAGCTCTGACAAAGGATACGCAGTATTTT. Combining the CDR3 with reference TRBV7-2 and TRBJ2-3 gives the whole variable domain GAGVSQSPSNKVTEKGKDVELRCDPISGHTALYWYRQSLGQGLEFLIYFQGNSAPDKSGLPSDRFSAERTGGSVSTLTIQRTQQEDSAVYLCASSGTALTKDTQYFGPGTRLTVL.

CDR3 in amino acids: CASRRREEVSYEQYF. The CDR3 DNA is TGTGCCAGCAGACGGCGGGAGGAGGTTTCCTACGAGCAGTACTTC. The chain carries TRBV6-1 and TRBJ2-7, with 8 nucleotides matching TRBD2. From germline, CDR1 is MNHNS and CDR2 SASEGT. There are 15 residues in the CDR3. The V and J ends lost 6 bases and 1 base, in that order; junction bases with no gene match: 8.

In its sample, this clone was seen once. Here the CDR3 reads CASSFTRAGYTF. CDR3 DNA sequence: TGTGCCAGCAGCTTCACCAGGGCTGGCTACACCTTC. The chain carries TRBV7-9 and TRBJ1-2, with a weak D call TRBD1 (5 bases). The CDR3 covers 12 residues. The germline V and J ends were trimmed by 3 bases and 7 bases, with 9 bases remaining between them. Germline V gene lookup returns CDR1 SEHNR and CDR2 FQNEAQ (reference sequence).

In the case of this clone: Compared with germline, one end of the junction differs, possibly owing to a read error. The chain couples TRBV7-7 to TRBJ2-5; D is unclear. CDR3 length: 14 amino acids. Germline values: CDR1 SSHAT, CDR2 FNYEAQ (reference sequence). This CDR3 reads CASSLGFSGETQYF. For the CDR3, the DNA is TGTGCTAGCAGCTTAGGATTTTCAGGAGAGACCCAGTACTTC. The full variable domain, with the rest looked up from reference TRBV7-7 and TRBJ2-5, is GAGVSQSPRYKVTKRGQDVTLRCDPISSHATLYWYQQALGQGPEFLTYFNYEAQPDKSGLPSDRFSAERPEGSISTLTIQRTEQRDSAMYRCASSLGFSGETQYFGPGTRLLVL.

This rearrangement joins TRBV5-1 to TRBJ1-4, with 12 bases aligning to TRBD1. This CDR3 spans 16 amino acids. V shed 4 bases, J shed 7 bases, and the junction held 8 bases outside the gene matches. Germline assignment: CDR1 SGHRS and CDR2 YFSETQ. CDR3 loop: CASSGGQGAKVEKLFF. CDR3 in DNA: TGCGCCAGCAGCGGGGGACAGGGGGCGAAAGTTGAAAAACTGTTTTTT.

The chain joins TRBV2 to TRBJ2-7; 8 bases map to TRBD2. With 6 bases clipped from V and 5 bases from J, the junction kept 12 bases outside the gene matches. CDR3 length: 15 residues. The germline V gene encodes CDR1 SNHLY and CDR2 FYNNEI. In DNA form, the CDR3 reads TGTGCCAGCAGCTCCGGGACTAGGGAACTAGACGAGCAGTACTTC. Translation: CASSSGTRELDEQYF.

This clone turned up a few times. The chain combines TRBV7-6 with TRBJ2-7; D possibly corresponds to TRBD2 (5 bases). This CDR3 has 13 residues. The V gene lost 5 bases and the J gene lost 3 bases, with 11 bases spanning the gap. Germline CDR1 is SGHVS and CDR2 is FNYEAQ. CDR3 sequence reads: CASSPMGDYEQYF. CDR3 DNA sequence: TGTGCCAGCAGCCCCATGGGAGACTACGAGCAGTACTTC.

J is TRBJ2-7 and V is TRBV6-5; 11 positions match TRBD1. Germline V gives CDR1 MNHEY, CDR2 SVGAGI. The CDR3 loop spans 16 amino acids. The V gene end was trimmed by 1 base and the J gene end by 5 bases; junction bases not matched to a gene: 7. As DNA, the CDR3 is TGTGCCAGCAGTTACTTACCGGGACAGGGGGGAAACGAGCAGTACTTC. Its protein product is CASSYLPGQGGNEQYF.

There are a few counts of this clone. The chain has TRBV4-1 and TRBJ1-4, with 8 bases aligning to TRBD1. This CDR3 has 17 residues. Germline CDR1 is MGHRA and CDR2 is YSYEKL. V shed 1 base, J shed 7 bases, and the junction held 11 bases outside the gene matches. CDR3 nucleotide sequence: TGCGCCAGCAGCCAAGCCCGTCGGACAGGGCTTTTTGAAAAACTGTTTTTT. Residues: CASSQARRTGLFEKLFF.

In DNA form, the CDR3 reads TGTGCCAGCAGGACGGGACTGACCGCCACCTTC. Its translation is CASRTGLTATF. This chain uses TRBV6-1 with TRBJ1-2, with TRBD1 as a possible D gene (5 bases). V gave up 6 bases and J gave up 13 bases, with 15 bases separating them. The germline V gene encodes CDR1 MNHNS and CDR2 SASEGT. The CDR3 runs 11 residues.

The CDR3 coding sequence is TGTGCCAGTAGCACCTTGGGGGGTGAAGCTTTCTTT. It is translated as CASSTLGGEAFF. The genes are TRBV19 and TRBJ1-1, with D perhaps TRBD1 (5 bases). Trimming pared 6 bases from V and 7 bases from J, leaving 12 bases between. The CDR3 loop spans 12 amino acids. Germline CDR1 reads LNHDA; CDR2 reads SQIVND (reference sequence).

Many counts were recorded for this clone. The rearrangement joins TRBV6-1 to TRBJ2-2; weak D call: TRBD1 (5 bases). Germline assignment: CDR1 MNHNS and CDR2 SASEGT. With 2 bases removed from V and 3 bases from J, the gap between germline ends came to 10 bases. There are 15 residues in the CDR3. Here the CDR3 DNA reads TGTGCCAGCAGTGAATTTATAGGGGACACCGGGGAGCTGTTTTTT. This gives the protein CASSEFIGDTGELFF.